This TCR beta chain was documented in a study of PD-1 blockade in mismatch repair-deficient tumors. Data came from immunoSEQ multiplex PCR; TCRdb stores just in-frame clones and leaves some out. The repertoire consists of some 100,000 clones, with roughly four fifths occurring once and the leading ten covering about 6.3%. This CDR3 spans 14 amino acids. The V end was cut by 2 bases, the J end by 0 bases, with 8 bases between. Germline CDR1 LGHNA, CDR2 YSLEER. The sample in question was peripheral blood, obtained 36 weeks after starting pembrolizumab. The TCR comes from an adult with mismatch repair-deficient cancer. The gene calls are TRBV4-3 and TRBJ2-7; D possibly corresponds to TRBD1 (6 bases). Here the CDR3 reads CASSQSRGSYEQYF. The CDR3 DNA reads TGCGCCAGCAGCCAATCCAGGGGCTCCTACGAGCAGTACTTC.